This T cell receptor (beta chain) was obtained from a study of T cells after posttransplantation cyclophosphamide. Study-wide findings and caveats: TRB clonality was highly associated with recipient CMV seropositivity and reactivation. Donor-recipient repertoire similarity was low at 1-2 months, rising over year one. Tissue-infiltrating T cells from skin or gut overlapped little with blood T cells.

As for this clone: The target antigen is unknown.

There are 14 residues in the CDR3. The germline gives CDR1 SNHLY, CDR2 FYNNEI. The ends lost 6 bases at V and 0 bases at J; junction bases unmatched: 5. Treatment was busulfan-fludarabine conditioning, a marrow graft, and cyclophosphamide on days +3 and +4. TCRdb keeps only in-frame clones here, not all; method: immunoSEQ multiplex PCR. The data contain some 10,000 clones, roughly 80% of them singletons. This sample comprised PBMCs, obtained after allogeneic stem cell transplant with posttransplant cyclophosphamide. The sequence was collected from a female patient in her 50s who received an allogeneic stem cell transplant from a related donor, was CMV-positive, and had no GVHD. The T cells may come from the graft donor. The genes are TRBV2 and TRBJ2-7; 7 nucleotides match TRBD1. The CDR3 sequence is CASSAGTDSYEQYF. The CDR3 DNA reads as TGTGCCAGCAGCGCCGGGACAGACTCCTACGAGCAGTACTTC.